The 16 T cell receptor beta chains in this list originate from one sample, sequenced in a study of blood T cell repertoires in COVID-19. The table came from immunoSEQ multiplex PCR; TCRdb's copy has only in-frame clones and leaves some out. The sample lists fewer than 120,000 clones, 75% to 80% occurring once. Input material: peripheral blood. The receptors shown here come from a woman over 75 with active or convalescent COVID-19.

The chain combines TRBV4-2 with TRBJ2-5, with D tentatively TRBD1 (6 bases). Trimming stripped 0 bases from V and 5 bases from J, with 19 bases between. The CDR3 extends over 17 amino acids. Germline lookup yields CDR1 LGHNA and CDR2 YNFKEQ. As DNA, the CDR3 is TGTGCCAGCAGCCAAGATCTTAGTAGGGGGATGCTTGAGACCCAGTACTTC. Translated, it gives CASSQDLSRGMLETQYF.

This rearrangement joins TRBV27 to TRBJ2-1; possibly TRBD1 for D (6 bases). CDR1 MNHEY and CDR2 SMNVEV come from the germline V gene (reference sequence). The CDR3 sequence is 15 residues long. V shed 2 bases and J shed 5 bases, with 13 bases lying between them. The CDR3 region has the DNA TGTGCCAGCAGTTTAGGGACAACCCTACACAATGAGCAGTTCTTC. Translating gives CASSLGTTLHNEQFF.

This clone was seen only once. The chain links TRBV29-1 to TRBJ1-1; 7 nucleotides agree with TRBD1. This CDR3 is built from 13 residues. V was clipped by 7 bases and J by 3 bases; unmatched bases: 8. Looked up from germline, CDR1 is SQVTM and CDR2 is ANQGSEA. As DNA, the CDR3 is TGCAGCGCGGGACAGATTCCGTACACTGAAGCTTTCTTT. Protein: CSAGQIPYTEAFF.

This clone was seen a handful of times. The V call is TRBV6-1, the J call TRBJ2-2; 7 nucleotides line up with TRBD2. This CDR3 spans 15 amino acids. Trimming at V came to 2 bases and at J to 8 bases, leaving 8 bases not matched to a gene. In germline, CDR1 is MNHNS, CDR2 SASEGT. The CDR3 reads CASSESWGGGGELFF. The CDR3 DNA sequence: TGTGCCAGCAGTGAAAGTTGGGGGGGTGGTGGGGAGCTGTTTTTT.

This CDR3 is CASSLALAGTYEQYF. CDR3 DNA sequence: TGTGCCAGCAGCTTAGCACTAGCGGGAACCTACGAGCAGTACTTC. The genes are TRBV7-8 and TRBJ2-7; 10 positions match TRBD2. Germline lookup yields CDR1 SGHVS and CDR2 FQNEAQ. With V trimmed by 0 bases and J by 2 bases, 1 base remained unmatched. This CDR3 has 15 amino acids. Using reference TRBV7-8 and TRBJ2-7 for the parts outside the CDR3, the full variable domain is GAGVSQSPRYKVAKRGQDVALRCDPISGHVSLFWYQQALGQGPEFLTYFQNEAQLDKSGLPSDRFFAERPEGSVSTLKIQRTQQEDSAVYLCASSLALAGTYEQYFGPGTRLTVT.

This rearrangement joins TRBV6-2 or TRBV6-3 to TRBJ2-6; 14 bases align to TRBD2. There are 20 residues in the CDR3. CDR1 and CDR2 (germline): MNHEY, SVGEGT. V trimming: 5 bases; J trimming: 0 bases; junction bases outside the gene matches: 9. The CDR3 is CASSRIPGLAGVSGANVLTF. CDR3 bases: TGTGCCAGCAGTCGCATCCCGGGACTAGCGGGAGTCTCTGGGGCCAACGTCCTGACTTTC.

This chain uses TRBV27 with TRBJ2-1; 11 bases align to TRBD2. The V gene end was trimmed by 1 base and the J gene end by 6 bases; junction bases not matched to a gene: 5. Per germline, CDR1 MNHEY and CDR2 SMNVEV (reference sequence). The CDR3 consists of 16 residues. In nucleotides, the CDR3 is TGTGCCAGCAGTTTATTGGGGACTAGCGGATTCAATGAGCAGTTCTTC. Its translation: CASSLLGTSGFNEQFF.

The J gene is TRBJ2-1, the V gene TRBV9; 9 nucleotides line up with TRBD2. This CDR3 region has 16 residues. Germline lookup yields CDR1 SGDLS and CDR2 YYNGEE. V gave up 0 bases and J gave up 10 bases; unmatched junction bases: 11. DNA for the CDR3: TGTGCCAGCAGCGTAGCTGGGTTAGCGGGAGTACGAGAGCAGTTCTTC. Encoded protein: CASSVAGLAGVREQFF.

The genes are TRBV6-2 or TRBV6-3 and TRBJ2-3; D is unclear. Looked up from germline, CDR1 is MNHEY and CDR2 is SVGEGT. This CDR3 region has 12 residues. V dropped 5 bases and J dropped 3 bases, with 6 bases sitting between them. CDR3 nucleotides: TGTGCCAGCAGTCCCAGAACAGATACGCAGTATTTT. Translating gives CASSPRTDTQYF.

This chain joins TRBV2 and TRBJ2-7; the match to TRBD1 covers 9 bases. V was pared by 5 bases and J by 2 bases, with 7 bases of the junction left unmatched. Germline V CDR1 and CDR2: SNHLY, FYNNEI. This CDR3 has 15 residues. The CDR3 DNA is TGTGCCAGCAGTTATACCGGGACAGGGACCTACGAGCAGTACTTC. Encoded protein: CASSYTGTGTYEQYF.

V and J are TRBV7-9 and TRBJ2-3; tentatively, D is TRBD1 (6 bases). V was trimmed by 1 base and J by 3 bases, leaving 11 bases between them. The V gene's germline CDR1 is SEHNR and CDR2 FQNEAQ (reference sequence). The CDR3 spans 15 residues. The CDR3 coding sequence is TGTGCCAGCAGCTTAGGGCAGGGGTGGACAGATACGCAGTATTTT. Translating gives CASSLGQGWTDTQYF.

V gene TRBV11-3 combines with J gene TRBJ2-2, with no clear D. CDR1 and CDR2 from the germline V gene are SGHNT and YENEEA. The V and J ends lost 3 bases and 1 base respectively, with 9 bases between them. The CDR3 has 15 amino acids. Written as DNA, the CDR3 is TGTGCCAGCAGCTTTCGCCCGGGGAACACCGGGGAGCTGTTTTTT. Its protein product is CASSFRPGNTGELFF.

The chain couples TRBV19 to TRBJ1-1; D unresolved. Deletions cut 7 bases from V and 11 bases from J, with 17 bases between. The CDR3 has 12 residues. Per germline, CDR1 LNHDA and CDR2 SQIVND (reference sequence). CDR3 sequence (DNA): TGTGCCAGTACTTCCCCCGTGGGCGGGGCTTTCTTT. Amino acid sequence: CASTSPVGGAFF.

V gene TRBV30 combines with J gene TRBJ2-5; 8 bases map to TRBD2. The CDR3 covers 13 residues. The V gene end was trimmed by 0 bases and the J gene end by 5 bases; junction bases not matched to a gene: 2. In germline, CDR1 is GTSNPN, CDR2 SVGIG (reference sequence). The CDR3 reads CAWSVRGGETQYF. In nucleotides, the CDR3 is TGTGCCTGGAGTGTACGGGGGGGGGAGACCCAGTACTTC.

The chain employs TRBV18 and TRBJ1-1; D is perhaps TRBD1 (6 bases). This CDR3 is 15 amino acids long. The germline V gene encodes CDR1 KGHSH and CDR2 LQKENI. V was pared by 3 bases and J by 5 bases, with 16 bases between. The CDR3 nucleotides read TGTGCCAGCTCACCCCTCTTCAAACAGGGTACTGAAGCTTTCTTT. Protein product: CASSPLFKQGTEAFF.

The gene calls are TRBV28 and TRBJ2-5; TRBD2 is a possible D gene (7 bases). The CDR3 spans 15 residues. CDR1 is MDHEN and CDR2 is SYDVKM in the germline V gene. V was pared by 4 bases and J by 2 bases, with 14 bases between. The CDR3 region has the DNA TGTGCCAGCAGTTGGGGGGGCAGCCGACAAGAGACCCAGTACTTC. It specifies CASSWGGSRQETQYF. The whole variable domain, remainder taken from reference TRBV28 and TRBJ2-5, is DVKVTQSSRYLVKRTGEKVFLECVQDMDHENMFWYRQDPGLGLRLIYFSYDVKMKEKGDIPEGYSVSREKKERFSLILESASTNQTSMYLCASSWGGSRQETQYFGPGTRLLVL.